These 15 T cell receptor beta chains were all obtained from the same sample, sequenced in a study of patients and donors after allogeneic stem cell transplantation. Via MiXCR, TCRdb re-called the RT-PCR reads, giving one row per CDR3 protein. There are 150,000 to 200,000 distinct CDR3 sequences in the sample; around 30% occur only once, and 2.5% to 3.5% lies in the top ten. Sequenced: blood, either unsorted or a sorted T cell fraction (not recorded which). Receptor source: a human donor who was either an allogeneic HSCT recipient or a stem cell or donor lymphocyte infusion donor (not recorded which). It is not recorded whose cells these are; they may come from a transplant donor.

This clonotype showed up just once. This chain joins TRBV12-3 or TRBV12-4 and TRBJ2-4; TRBD2 matches 11 bases. V dropped 3 bases and J dropped 1; count of bases not matched to a gene: 8. This CDR3 is built from 18 residues. The CDR3 is CASSFGLAGGGAKNIQYF. The CDR3 DNA follows: TGTGCCAGCAGTTTTGGGCTAGCGGGAGGAGGGGCCAAAAACATTCAGTACTTC.

This clonotype occurred a few times. The V call is TRBV20-1, the J call TRBJ2-6; 13 nucleotides align to TRBD2. Germline V gene sequence: CDR1 DFQATT, CDR2 SNEGSKA (reference sequence). The V segment lost 0 bases and the J segment 1 base; nucleotides outside the gene matches: 6. The CDR3 sequence is 19 residues long. CDR3 nucleotides: TGCAGTGCTAGAGATTCGGGACTAGCGGGAAGTTCTGGGGCCAACGTCCTGACTTTC. Translation gives CSARDSGLAGSSGANVLTF.

A word on this clonotype: The junction departs from the called germline gene at one end, perhaps through a read error. This chain links TRBV10-3 with TRBJ2-5; TRBD2 agrees at 13 bases. The length of the CDR3 is 18 residues. Germline CDR1 reads ENHRY; CDR2 reads SYGVKD. The DNA for the CDR3 is TGTGCCATCAATGAGTCAGGACTAGCGGGAGTCCGGACAGAGACCCAGTACTTC. Amino acids: CAINESGLAGVRTETQYF.

This clonotype turned up a few times. The gene calls are TRBV11-2 and TRBJ2-2; D remains unclear. The V end lost 8 bases, the J end lost 1 base, and 8 bases lay between the germline ends. The CDR3 is made up of 13 amino acids. The germline gives CDR1 SGHAT, CDR2 FQNNGV. Here the CDR3 DNA reads TGTGCCAGCGGAGACCTGAACACCGGGGAGCTGTTTTTT. It yields the protein CASGDLNTGELFF.

This clonotype came up once. The chain joins TRBV4-3 to TRBJ2-1; D may be TRBD2 (5 bases). V was clipped by 4 bases and J by 0 bases, with 13 bases between them. This CDR3 is built from 16 residues. In germline, CDR1 is LGHNA, CDR2 YSLEER. CDR3: CASSLRGIRSYNEQFF. CDR3 sequence (DNA): TGCGCCAGCAGCCTCCGGGGTATTCGCTCCTACAATGAGCAGTTCTTC.

This chain links TRBV12-3 or TRBV12-4 with TRBJ2-5; 9 bases map to TRBD1. Losses at the gene ends were 6 bases for V and 4 bases for J; bases not matched to a gene: 12. This CDR3 has 16 amino acids. CDR3 nucleotides: TGTGCCAGCAGCCCTACCCCGGGACAGGGCCTAGAGACCCAGTACTTC. As protein: CASSPTPGQGLETQYF.

The chain combines TRBV5-1 with TRBJ2-3, with 8 bases fitting TRBD1. Germline trimming cut 2 bases from V and 6 bases from J; bases unmatched to any gene: 8. Germline V gene lookup returns CDR1 SGHRS and CDR2 YFSETQ. This CDR3 has 15 residues. CDR3 protein: CASSLPQGARDTQYF. In DNA form, the CDR3 reads TGCGCCAGCAGCTTACCTCAGGGGGCGAGGGATACGCAGTATTTT. The full variable domain, in which reference TRBV5-1 and TRBJ2-3 provide the parts outside the CDR3, is KAGVTQTPRYLIKTRGQQVTLSCSPISGHRSVSWYQQTPGQGLQFLFEYFSETQRNKGNFPGRFSGRQFSNSRSEMNVSTLELGDSALYLCASSLPQGARDTQYFGPGTRLTVL.

V is TRBV5-1 and J is TRBJ2-7; D is perhaps TRBD2 (5 bases). With 6 bases removed from V and 0 bases from J, the gap between germline ends came to 13 bases. Germline lookup yields CDR1 SGHRS and CDR2 YFSETQ. The CDR3 consists of 14 residues. The CDR3 here is CASKVGGSSYEQYF. The CDR3 DNA reads as TGCGCCAGCAAGGTAGGAGGATCCTCCTACGAGCAGTACTTC.

As for this clonotype: A read error may be the cause here, since a much bigger clone is one base away. V and J are TRBV5-1 and TRBJ1-2; TRBD1 aligns across 7 bases. CDR3 length equals 13 residues. CDR1 is SGHRS and CDR2 is YFSETQ in the germline V gene. CDR3 in amino acids: CAISLTGPDGYTF. As DNA, the CDR3 is TGCGCCATCAGCCTGACAGGGCCTGATGGCTACACCTTC.

This clonotype was recorded many times. The J gene is TRBJ1-2, the V gene TRBV12-3 or TRBV12-4, with 7 bases aligning to TRBD1. The CDR3 spans 16 residues. V was clipped by 3 bases and J by 4 bases; unmatched bases: 11. Written as DNA, the CDR3 is TGTGCCAGCAGTTTTAATGGACAGGCGATACCCTATGGCTACACCTTC. Its translation is CASSFNGQAIPYGYTF.

The rearrangement joins TRBV10-3 to TRBJ2-3; 13 bases are shared with TRBD2. This CDR3 has 16 residues. V trimming: 4 bases; J trimming: 4 bases; junction bases outside the gene matches: 5. CDR1 is ENHRY and CDR2 is SYGVKD in the germline V gene. The CDR3 region has the DNA TGTGCCATCAGTGGGACTAGCGGGAGAGGTGCAGATACGCAGTATTTT. Encoded protein: CAISGTSGRGADTQYF.

The V call is TRBV20-1, the J call TRBJ1-5; D is perhaps TRBD1 (5 bases). The CDR3 runs 14 residues. The V gene's germline CDR1 is DFQATT and CDR2 SNEGSKA (reference sequence). Between the trimmed V and J ends, which lost 3 bases and 6 bases, there was a span of 15 bases. CDR3 sequence reads: CSASRGGGFQPQHF. CDR3 coding DNA: TGCAGTGCTAGTCGGGGGGGAGGGTTTCAGCCCCAGCATTTT.

The chain joins TRBV4-3 to TRBJ1-1, with D hard to call. The V gene's germline CDR1 is LGHNA and CDR2 YSLEER. The CDR3 is 13 amino acids. With 3 bases removed from V and 5 bases from J, the gap between germline ends came to 10 bases. The CDR3 here is CASSQNSGTEAFF. CDR3 DNA: TGCGCCAGCAGCCAGAACAGTGGAACTGAAGCTTTCTTT.

V gene TRBV7-9 combines with J gene TRBJ2-2; D remains ambiguous. The germline CDR1 and CDR2 sequences are SEHNR and FQNEAQ (reference sequence). Deletions cut 5 bases from V and 7 bases from J, with 17 bases between. CDR3 length equals 15 residues. In nucleotides, the CDR3 is TGTGCCAGCAGCCCGCGGACCCGCTACCGCGGGGAGCTGTTTTTT. Amino acid sequence: CASSPRTRYRGELFF.

This sequence joins TRBV7-9 and TRBJ1-6; 7 positions match TRBD1. Germline V CDR1 and CDR2: SEHNR, FQNEAQ (reference sequence). The CDR3 totals 14 residues. J gave up 7 bases and V 7 bases, and 7 bases lay outside the gene matches. CDR3 amino acids: CASTGTGDNSPLHF. CDR3 in DNA: TGTGCCAGCACTGGTACAGGGGACAATTCACCCCTCCACTTT.